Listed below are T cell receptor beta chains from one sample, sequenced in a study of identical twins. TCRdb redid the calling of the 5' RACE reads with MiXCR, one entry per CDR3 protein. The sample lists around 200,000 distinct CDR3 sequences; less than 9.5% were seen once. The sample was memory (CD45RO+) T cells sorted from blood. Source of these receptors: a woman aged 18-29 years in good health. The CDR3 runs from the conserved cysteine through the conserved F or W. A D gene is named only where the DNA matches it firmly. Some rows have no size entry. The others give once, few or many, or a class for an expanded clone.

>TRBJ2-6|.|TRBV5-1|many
TGCGCCAGCAGAGTCCAGGCAAGCCTGTCTGGGGCCAACGTCCTGACTTTC
CASRVQASLSGANVLTF
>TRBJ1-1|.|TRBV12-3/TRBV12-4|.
TGTGCCAGCAGCCGCATTGCGGGCACTGAAGCTTTCTTT
CASSRIAGTEAFF
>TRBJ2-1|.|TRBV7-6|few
TGTGCCAGCAGCTTAGCCAGTCCCAGCCATAGCTCCTACAATGAGCAGTTCTTC
CASSLASPSHSSYNEQFF
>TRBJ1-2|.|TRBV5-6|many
TGTGCCAGCAGCTTGACGGAGGTCTATGGCTACACCTTC
CASSLTEVYGYTF
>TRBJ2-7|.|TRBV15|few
TGTGCCACCAGCAGAGATCCCCAGGGGTCGGCCTCGTACGAGCAGTACTTC
CATSRDPQGSASYEQYF
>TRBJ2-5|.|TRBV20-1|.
TGCAGTGCTAGATTCCCAGGGCTGGAGACCCAGTACTTC
CSARFPGLETQYF
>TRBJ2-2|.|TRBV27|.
TGTGCCAGCAGTCAACTCCCGACATTCACCGGGGAGCTGTTTTTT
CASSQLPTFTGELFF
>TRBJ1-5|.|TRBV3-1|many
TGTGCCAGCAGCCAAGAAGGCTGGGACGGTCAGCCCCAGCATTTT
CASSQEGWDGQPQHF
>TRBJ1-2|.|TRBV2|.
TGTGCCAGCAATGTATACAGGGAGACGTTGGGCTACACCTTC
CASNVYRETLGYTF
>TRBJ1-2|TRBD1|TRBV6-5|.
TGTGCCAGCACTTCGGTAGGGACAGGTTCCTATGGCTACACCTTC
CASTSVGTGSYGYTF
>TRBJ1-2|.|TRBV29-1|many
TGCAGCGTCTGGGGGGGCGCCGACTATGGCTACACCTTC
CSVWGGADYGYTF
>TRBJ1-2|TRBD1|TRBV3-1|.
TGTGCCAGCAGCCCCTGGGACAGGGAGGGCGGCTACACCTTC
CASSPWDREGGYTF
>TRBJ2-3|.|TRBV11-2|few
TGTGCCAGCACCCCGGGGTCCCACACGCAGTATTTT
CASTPGSHTQYF
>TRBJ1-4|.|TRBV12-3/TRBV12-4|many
TGTGCCAGCAGTTCAGGGGCCAGGGGTGAAAAACTGTTTTTT
CASSSGARGEKLFF
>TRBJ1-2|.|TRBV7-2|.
TGTGCCAGCATCCAAAAGCACGGCGCTTATGGCTACACCTTC
CASIQKHGAYGYTF
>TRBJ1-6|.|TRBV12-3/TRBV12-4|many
TGTGCCAGCCAGTTTGGGGGAGCCAATTCACCCCTCCACTTT
CASQFGGANSPLHF
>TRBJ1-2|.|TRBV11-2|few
TGTGCCAGCAGACCGGGGGGGGGCTCGGGCTATGGCTACACCTTC
CASRPGGGSGYGYTF
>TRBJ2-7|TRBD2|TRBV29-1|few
TGCAGCGTTGCCCGGACTAGCGGGGCGGGCGAGCAGTACTTC
CSVARTSGAGEQYF
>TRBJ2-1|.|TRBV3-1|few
TGTGCCAGCAGCCAGCCCGTATTTAGCTCGGTTTACAATGAGCAGTTCTTC
CASSQPVFSSVYNEQFF
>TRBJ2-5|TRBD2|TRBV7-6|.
TGTGCCAGCAGCTTAATGGCTAGCGGGGGGGCCGGGAAGACCCAGTACTTC
CASSLMASGGAGKTQYF
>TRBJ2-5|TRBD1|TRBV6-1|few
TGTGCCAGCAGCGAAATGGGACAGCCAATCTATAAGACCTCACAAGAGACCCAGTACTTC
CASSEMGQPIYKTSQETQYF
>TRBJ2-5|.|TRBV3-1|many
TGTGCCAGCAGCCAAGCGGGTGGTGAGACCCAGTACTTC
CASSQAGGETQYF
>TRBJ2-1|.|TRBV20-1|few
TGCAGTGCTAGACGGGAATACAATGAGCAGTTCTTC
CSARREYNEQFF
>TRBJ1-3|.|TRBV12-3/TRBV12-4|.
TGTGCCAGCAGTTTGAAGGGAAACACCATATATTTT
CASSLKGNTIYF
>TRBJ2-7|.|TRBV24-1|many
TGTGCCACCAGTGAAGGGGGTCCCTCCTACGAGCAGTACTTC
CATSEGGPSYEQYF
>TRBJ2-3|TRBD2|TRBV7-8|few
TGTGCCAGCAGCCCAAAGGGACTAGCGGGGTATCTCACAGATACGCAGTATTTT
CASSPKGLAGYLTDTQYF
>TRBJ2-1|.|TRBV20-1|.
TGCAGTGCGTTCGGGGCCTACAATGAGCAGTTCTTC
CSAFGAYNEQFF
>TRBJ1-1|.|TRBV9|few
TGTGCCAGCAGCGTAGCTGTGGCGAACACTGAAGCTTTCTTT
CASSVAVANTEAFF
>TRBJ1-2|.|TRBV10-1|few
TGCGCCAGCAGTGGGACACGGTTGGGGCTCTACACCTTC
CASSGTRLGLYTF
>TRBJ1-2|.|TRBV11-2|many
TGTGCCAGCAGCTTAGATTACGGTGGGGGGGCGACTGGCTACACCTTC
CASSLDYGGGATGYTF
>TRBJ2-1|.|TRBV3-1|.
TGTGCCAGCAGCCAAGGGAGTGGGCAGTTCTTC
CASSQGSGQFF
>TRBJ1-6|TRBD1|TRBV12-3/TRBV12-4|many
TGTGCCAGCAGTGGTTTAGACAGGGGTTTAGGATCACCCCTCCACTTT
CASSGLDRGLGSPLHF
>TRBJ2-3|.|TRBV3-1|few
TGTGCCAGCAGCCAGGAGCCAGCTCTCACAGATACGCAGTATTTT
CASSQEPALTDTQYF
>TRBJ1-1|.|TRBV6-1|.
TGTGCCAGCAGGGTCTCGTCAGGGGTGAAAGCTTTCTTT
CASRVSSGVKAFF
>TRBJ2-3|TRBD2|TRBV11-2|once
TGTGCCAGCAGCTCGTTTGGCGGGAGTACATCAGATACGCAGTATTTT
CASSSFGGSTSDTQYF
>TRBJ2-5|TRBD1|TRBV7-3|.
TGTGCCAGCAGCTTAGACAGGGCCCAAGAGACCCAGTACTTC
CASSLDRAQETQYF
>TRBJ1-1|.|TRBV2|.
TGTGCCAGCAGACCAGGGGCGGGCGCTGAAGCTTTCTTT
CASRPGAGAEAFF
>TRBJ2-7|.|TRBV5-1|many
TGCGCCAGCAGCTTGGTACCAACAGCTAGTGGCGAGGAGCAGTACTTC
CASSLVPTASGEEQYF
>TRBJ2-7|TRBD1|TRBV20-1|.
TGCAGTGCTATGGACAGGGGCTACGAGCAGTACTTC
CSAMDRGYEQYF
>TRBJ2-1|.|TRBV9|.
TGTGCCAGCAGCCCGAGCGTGGGTGAGCAGTTCTTC
CASSPSVGEQFF
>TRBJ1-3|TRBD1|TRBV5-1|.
TGCGCCAGCAGCCCCGGACAGGCAAACACCATATATTTT
CASSPGQANTIYF
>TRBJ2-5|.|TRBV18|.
TGTGCCAGCTCCAGATCCACGGGGCTCCAAGAGACCCAGTACTTC
CASSRSTGLQETQYF
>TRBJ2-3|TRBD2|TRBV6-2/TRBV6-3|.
TGTGCCAGCGCTAGCGGGGGAGCAGATACGCAGTATTTT
CASASGGADTQYF
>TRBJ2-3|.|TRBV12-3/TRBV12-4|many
TGTGCCAGCAGTTTCACAGATACGCAGTATTTT
CASSFTDTQYF
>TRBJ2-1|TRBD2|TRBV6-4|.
TGTGCCAGCAGTGGAACTAGCGGGGGGGCCAATGAGCAGTTCTTC
CASSGTSGGANEQFF
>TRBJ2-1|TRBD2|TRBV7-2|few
TGTGCCAGCAGCGTCCAGCGGGGAGGGCAGTTCTTC
CASSVQRGGQFF
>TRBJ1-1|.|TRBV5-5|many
TGTGCCAGCAGCTTGATAAGGCCAGTGAACACTGAAGCTTTCTTT
CASSLIRPVNTEAFF
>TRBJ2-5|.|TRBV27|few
TGTGCCAGCAGTCTCAGACGCCTGGAGACCCAGTACTTC
CASSLRRLETQYF
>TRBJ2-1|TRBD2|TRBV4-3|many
TGCGCCAGCAGCCAAGTCCCTAGCGGTGAGCAGTTCTTC
CASSQVPSGEQFF
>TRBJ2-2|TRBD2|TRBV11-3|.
TGTGCCAGCAGCGCGCTAGCGGGCCTAAACACCGGGGAGCTGTTTTTT
CASSALAGLNTGELFF
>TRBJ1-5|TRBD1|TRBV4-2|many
TGTGCCAGCAGCCAAGATCCGGACAGGAGCAATCAGCCCCAGCATTTT
CASSQDPDRSNQPQHF
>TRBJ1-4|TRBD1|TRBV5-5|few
TGTGCCAGCAGCTTGAGGACAGGGGAAGAAAAACTGTTTTTT
CASSLRTGEEKLFF
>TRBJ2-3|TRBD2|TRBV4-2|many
TGTGCCAGCAGCCAAGCAAGGGTAGCGGGGAGGGCAGATACGCAGTATTTT
CASSQARVAGRADTQYF